Listed below are T cell receptor beta chains from one sample, sequenced in a study of blood T cell repertoires in COVID-19. Only in-frame clones appear in the TCRdb table, and some are missing; sequencing was by immunoSEQ multiplex PCR. The table records hundreds of thousands of clones, about 86% of them present only once. The sample was peripheral blood. The receptors here all came from a woman between 45 and 65 years old with acute or convalescent COVID-19. The CDR3 runs from the conserved cysteine through the conserved F or W. The order of the fields is J gene, D gene, V gene, clone size, CDR3 length, CDR3 protein, CDR3 DNA. The D gene is left open where the match is weak. Not all rows give a size; the values are once, few, many and, for expanded clones, a class.

TRBJ2-1 | . | TRBV30 | . | 14 | CAWLALGPYNEQFF | TGTGCCTGGCTGGCTTTGGGGCCCTACAATGAGCAGTTCTTC
TRBJ1-5 | TRBD1 | TRBV6-6 | . | 15 | CASSYSEGAGQPQHF | TGTGCCAGCAGTTACTCGGAGGGGGCAGGGCAGCCCCAGCATTTT
TRBJ2-7 | TRBD2 | TRBV4-1 | few | 15 | CASSQGGLARYEQYF | TGCGCCAGCAGCCAAGGGGGACTAGCTAGATACGAGCAGTACTTC
TRBJ2-1 | . | TRBV5-6 | . | 16 | CASSLGLDPWGNEQFF | TGTGCCAGCAGCTTGGGACTAGATCCTTGGGGTAATGAGCAGTTCTTC
TRBJ1-5 | . | TRBV5-1 | . | 15 | CASSLEGGSNQPQHF | TGCGCCAGCAGCTTGGAAGGCGGTAGCAATCAGCCCCAGCATTTT
TRBJ2-7 | TRBD1 | TRBV29-1 | . | 14 | CSVEGQGFPYEQYF | TGCAGCGTTGAGGGACAGGGATTCCCCTACGAGCAGTACTTC
TRBJ2-7 | TRBD2 | TRBV6-1 | . | 16 | CASSEGLAGGRYEQYF | TGTGCCAGCAGTGAAGGACTAGCGGGAGGGAGGTACGAGCAGTACTTC
TRBJ2-2 | . | TRBV13 | . | 15 | CASSQVRGNTGELFF | TGTGCCAGCAGCCAGGTACGGGGAAACACCGGGGAGCTGTTTTTT
TRBJ2-1 | TRBD2 | TRBV2 | . | 15 | CASSATSGGGGEQFF | TGTGCCAGCAGTGCGACTAGCGGTGGGGGGGGTGAGCAGTTCTTC
TRBJ2-1 | . | TRBV24-1 | . | 13 | CATSEMRRGEQFF | TGTGCCACCAGTGAAATGAGACGGGGTGAGCAGTTCTTC
TRBJ2-5 | . | TRBV6-2/TRBV6-3 | . | 17 | CASSYLRAPRLQETQYF | TGTGCCAGCAGTTACCTGCGAGCCCCCCGATTACAAGAGACCCAGTACTTC
TRBJ2-1 | TRBD2 | TRBV7-7 | . | 14 | CASSLAGLADEQFF | TGTGCCAGCAGCTTAGCGGGCCTAGCGGACGAGCAGTTCTTC
TRBJ2-7 | . | TRBV25-1 | . | 15 | CASSDGGILDYEQYF | TGTGCCAGCAGTGATGGGGGGATTCTTGACTACGAGCAGTACTTC
TRBJ2-5 | TRBD2 | TRBV5-1 | . | 16 | CASSAPGLGTKQTQYF | TGCGCCAGCAGCGCCCCGGGACTAGGAACCAAACAGACCCAGTACTTC
TRBJ2-2 | . | TRBV19 | . | 13 | CASWGRYAGELFF | TGTGCCAGTTGGGGCAGGTACGCCGGGGAGCTGTTTTTT
TRBJ1-2 | TRBD1 | TRBV20-1 | . | 14 | CSASKQGAVNGYTF | TGCAGTGCTAGTAAACAGGGGGCTGTTAATGGCTACACCTTC
TRBJ2-3 | . | TRBV7-7 | . | 15 | CASSLSGSHADTQYF | TGTGCTAGCAGCTTGTCCGGGAGTCATGCAGATACGCAGTATTTT
TRBJ1-1 | . | TRBV19 | . | 12 | CASSHGGTEAFF | TGTGCCAGTAGTCACGGGGGAACTGAAGCTTTCTTT